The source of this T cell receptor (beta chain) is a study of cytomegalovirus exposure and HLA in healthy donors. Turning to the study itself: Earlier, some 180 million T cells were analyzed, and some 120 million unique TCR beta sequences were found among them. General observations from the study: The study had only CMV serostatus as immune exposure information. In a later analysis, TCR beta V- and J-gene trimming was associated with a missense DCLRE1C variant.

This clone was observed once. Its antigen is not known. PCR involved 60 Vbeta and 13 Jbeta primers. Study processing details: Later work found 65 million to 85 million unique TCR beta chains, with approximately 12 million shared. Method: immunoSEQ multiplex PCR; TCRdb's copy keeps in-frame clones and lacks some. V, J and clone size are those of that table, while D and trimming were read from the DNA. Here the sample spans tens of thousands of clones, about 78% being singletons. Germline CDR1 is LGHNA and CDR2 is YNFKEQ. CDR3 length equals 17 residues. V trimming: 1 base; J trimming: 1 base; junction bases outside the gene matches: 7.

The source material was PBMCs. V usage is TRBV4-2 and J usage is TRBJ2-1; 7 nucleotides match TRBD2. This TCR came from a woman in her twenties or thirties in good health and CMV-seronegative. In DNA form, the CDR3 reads TGTGCCAGCAGCCAAGCGGCTAGACTAGCTTCCTACAATGAGCAGTTCTTC. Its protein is CASSQAARLASYNEQFF.